The 27 T cell receptor beta chains below all came from one sample that was sequenced in a study of preoperative IRX-2 immunotherapy in early breast cancer. Described treatment: preoperative locoregional IRX-2 cytokine immunotherapy. Libraries were prepared by immunoSEQ multiplex PCR; TCRdb keeps only in-frame clonotypes and omits some of them. The sample contains roughly 4,000 clones, approximately 67% of which appear only once. This material consisted of tumor tissue, taken after IRX-2 immunotherapy. These receptor sequences come from a human donor with breast cancer.

This chain links TRBV19 with TRBJ2-1, with 7 nucleotides matching TRBD2. Germline CDR1 is LNHDA and CDR2 is SQIVND (reference sequence). This CDR3 has 15 amino acids. After removal of 7 bases from V and 2 bases from J, the junction contained 8 bases not matched to a gene. The CDR3 protein is CASNFEGGPYNEQFF. In DNA form, the CDR3 reads TGTGCCAGTAATTTTGAGGGAGGGCCCTACAATGAGCAGTTCTTC.

The chain combines TRBV7-1 with TRBJ2-2; D is possibly TRBD2 (5 bases). TRBV7-1 carries the ORF label, with uncertain function. The CDR3 covers 15 residues. The V end lost 5 bases, the J end lost 0 bases, and 10 bases lay between the germline ends. The CDR3 region is CASSRDYSNTGELFF. DNA for the CDR3: TGTGCCAGCAGCCGAGACTACTCGAACACCGGGGAGCTGTTTTTT.

The CDR3 DNA follows: TGTGCCAGTAGTATAGCGGGCGGGAGGGCCGTCAATGAGCAGTTCTTC. Protein: CASSIAGGRAVNEQFF. V usage is TRBV19 and J usage is TRBJ2-1, with 9 bases matching TRBD2. The CDR3 is 16 residues long. The V gene's germline CDR1 is LNHDA and CDR2 SQIVND (reference sequence). Germline trimming cut 1 base from V and 6 bases from J; bases unmatched to any gene: 7.

This clone has only a few counts. The V and J genes are TRBV30 and TRBJ1-3; tentative D call: TRBD1 (6 bases). Looked up from germline, CDR1 is GTSNPN and CDR2 is SVGIG (reference sequence). Trimming stripped 0 bases from V and 4 bases from J, with 13 bases between. The CDR3 is 15 amino acids. CDR3 amino acids: CAWSVMGHPGNTIYF. The CDR3 DNA reads TGTGCCTGGAGTGTGATGGGACACCCCGGAAACACCATATATTTT.

This clone turned up a few times. This chain links TRBV5-1 with TRBJ1-2; D may be TRBD1 (6 bases). The CDR3 is 14 amino acids. Deletions cut 3 bases from V and 2 bases from J, with 11 bases between. CDR1 and CDR2 (germline): SGHRS, YFSETQ. The CDR3 DNA follows: TGCGCCAGCAGCTATCAAGGGGGAAACTATGGCTACACCTTC. Protein: CASSYQGGNYGYTF.

This clone was seen only once. This chain connects TRBV19 to TRBJ1-4; a weak D match, TRBD1 (5 bases). The CDR3 contains 16 residues. V was clipped by 10 bases and J by 5 bases, with 23 bases between them. The germline V gene has CDR1 LNHDA and CDR2 SQIVND (reference sequence). The DNA of the CDR3 is TGTGCCAAAATGGATCGGGATAGCAGGGAAAATGAAAAACTGTTTTTT. Its protein product is CAKMDRDSRENEKLFF.

The chain links TRBV11-3 to TRBJ2-1, with TRBD2 matching over 10 bases. The CDR3 has 15 residues. The V gene end was trimmed by 8 bases and the J gene end by 0 bases; junction bases not matched to a gene: 4. CDR1 and CDR2 from the germline V gene are SGHNT and YENEEA. The DNA of the CDR3 is TGTGCCAGCTCTAGCGGGAGCTTCTCCTACAATGAGCAGTTCTTC. It is translated as CASSSGSFSYNEQFF. The full variable domain, rest sourced from reference TRBV11-3 and TRBJ2-1, is EAGVVQSPRYKIIEKKQPVAFWCNPISGHNTLYWYLQNLGQGPELLIRYENEEAVDDSQLPKDRFSAERLKGVDSTLKIQPAELGDSAVYLCASSSGSFSYNEQFFGPGTRLTVL.

The chain employs TRBV6-8 and TRBJ1-2, with no clear D. The CDR3 spans 12 residues. Looked up from germline, CDR1 is MNHGY and CDR2 is SAAAGT. Trimming stripped 4 bases from V and 8 bases from J, with 11 bases between. The CDR3 spells CASSFPGGGYTF. The CDR3 DNA follows: TGTGCCAGCAGTTTCCCAGGAGGAGGCTACACCTTC.

This clone was seen only a few times. The chain is built from TRBV6-8 and TRBJ1-4, with D perhaps matching TRBD1 (5 bases). Trimming shortened V by 9 bases and J by 7 bases, and 18 bases separated the two germline ends. This CDR3 is built from 14 residues. Germline V gene data show CDR1 as MNHGY and CDR2 as SAAAGT. CDR3 DNA: TGTGCCAGTAGACCGGCAGGGATGGGTGAAAAACTGTTTTTT. Translation: CASRPAGMGEKLFF.

J is TRBJ2-1 and V is TRBV6-8, with 11 bases aligning to TRBD1. CDR1 and CDR2 (germline): MNHGY, SAAAGT. The junction had 13 bases not matched to a gene; V was cut back by 2 bases and J by 7 bases. This CDR3 comprises 18 residues. For the CDR3, the DNA is TGTGCCAGCAGTTACCTACGCCGGGGGACAGGGGGAAGGAATGAGCAGTTCTTC. Its translation: CASSYLRRGTGGRNEQFF.

This clone has just one count. The V call is TRBV18, the J call TRBJ2-1, with TRBD2 identical over 7 bases. The CDR3 is 17 amino acids. The ends lost 4 bases at V and 2 bases at J; junction bases unmatched: 11. The germline gives CDR1 KGHSH, CDR2 LQKENI. The CDR3 spells CASSLGAGPGPYNEQFF. The CDR3 DNA reads as TGTGCCAGCTCACTCGGAGCGGGACCAGGGCCCTACAATGAGCAGTTCTTC. Drawing the rest from reference TRBV18 and TRBJ2-1, the complete variable domain is NAGVMQNPRHLVRRRGQEARLRCSPMKGHSHVYWYRQLPEEGLKFMVYLQKENIIDESGMPKERFSAEFPKEGPSILRIQQVVRGDSAAYFCASSLGAGPGPYNEQFFGPGTRLTVL.

This clone was observed a few times. V and J are TRBV18 and TRBJ1-3, with a possible D match to TRBD1 (5 bases). CDR1 is KGHSH and CDR2 is LQKENI in the germline V gene. The CDR3 contains 14 residues. V lost 11 bases to trimming and J lost 2 bases, with 16 bases between them. The CDR3 spells CAQTEKGPGNTIYF. The CDR3 nucleotides are TGTGCCCAGACAGAGAAGGGACCTGGAAACACCATATATTTT.

This sequence joins TRBV7-1 and TRBJ2-5, with D maybe TRBD1 (6 bases). TRBV7-1 is known as an ORF, though its function is uncertain. CDR3 length equals 13 residues. Trimming left V 5 bases short and J 1 base short, with 8 bases between. The CDR3 region has the DNA TGTGCCAGCAGCGAACAGGGCCAAGAGACCCAGTACTTC. It translates to CASSEQGQETQYF.

This clone is termed medium-sized (0.01 to 0.1%). This sequence joins TRBV7-1 and TRBJ1-5; no reliable D call. TRBV7-1 is an ORF; its function is uncertain. CDR3 length: 13 amino acids. Trimming took off 4 bases at V and 4 bases at J, with 8 bases between the two ends. CDR3 loop: CASSFDANQPQHF. DNA of the CDR3: TGTGCCAGCAGCTTCGACGCGAATCAGCCCCAGCATTTT.

A few counts support this clone. The V call is TRBV7-6, the J call TRBJ2-2, with D maybe TRBD2 (6 bases). Trimming cost V 5 bases and J 1 base, with 14 bases left between them. CDR1 and CDR2 (germline): SGHVS, FNYEAQ. The CDR3 is 16 residues long. Here the CDR3 DNA reads TGTGCCAGCAGCCGATTGTTGGGAGGGAACACCGGGGAGCTGTTTTTT. This sequence encodes CASSRLLGGNTGELFF.

The chain is built from TRBV6-8 and TRBJ1-1, with D perhaps matching TRBD1 (5 bases). The CDR3 is made up of 13 amino acids. Germline V gene lookup returns CDR1 MNHGY and CDR2 SAAAGT. Trimming cost V 7 bases and J 3 bases, with 12 bases left between them. In DNA, the CDR3 is TGTGCCAGCACTCAGGGTGATTACACTGAAGCTTTCTTT. Protein: CASTQGDYTEAFF.

By proportion, this clone is large. The V call is TRBV6-8, the J call TRBJ1-5; 9 nucleotides agree with TRBD1. This CDR3 has 13 residues. Germline CDR1 MNHGY, CDR2 SAAAGT. J was trimmed by 9 bases and V by 5 bases; bases with no gene match: 5. The CDR3 DNA sequence: TGTGCCAGCAGTCACAGGGGGCACGGGCCCCAGCATTTT. Translating gives CASSHRGHGPQHF.

Written as DNA, the CDR3 is TGTGCCAGCAGCCTTGGAGGGGGTTGGGGCTACACCTTC. Its translation: CASSLGGGWGYTF. The chain uses TRBV28 and TRBJ1-2; tentatively, D is TRBD1 (6 bases). CDR1 and CDR2 from the germline V gene are MDHEN and SYDVKM. Trimming removed 6 bases at V and 8 bases at J, with 16 bases between. The CDR3 extends over 13 amino acids.

This CDR3 is CASSLALPNSNQPQHF. CDR3 bases: TGTGCCAGCAGCTTGGCTTTGCCAAATAGCAATCAGCCCCAGCATTTT. V gene TRBV11-3 combines with J gene TRBJ1-5, with unresolved D. V lost 3 bases and J 0 bases, leaving 12 bases between the germline ends. The CDR3 length is 16 residues. Per the germline V gene, CDR1 is SGHNT and CDR2 is YENEEA.

This clone appeared a few times. The rearrangement links TRBV9 to TRBJ2-7, with 7 bases matching TRBD1. The J segment lost 9 bases and the V segment lost 5 bases, leaving 14 bases of the junction unmatched. There are 14 residues in the CDR3. CDR1 and CDR2 (germline): SGDLS, YYNGEE. The chain's CDR3 is CASREQGPTPWQYF. CDR3 coding DNA: TGTGCCAGCAGAGAACAGGGGCCAACCCCATGGCAGTACTTC.

This clone was observed a handful of times. The rearrangement links TRBV19 to TRBJ2-7; possibly TRBD1 for D (6 bases). Germline V gene sequence: CDR1 LNHDA, CDR2 SQIVND (reference sequence). The V end was cut by 3 bases, the J end by 0 bases, with 9 bases between. The CDR3 totals 14 residues. The CDR3 is CASSIGGLSYEQYF. In nucleotides, the CDR3 is TGTGCCAGTAGTATTGGGGGCCTCTCCTACGAGCAGTACTTC.

DNA for the CDR3: TGTGCCAGTACCTCCCTCAGACATGCTGGAAACACCATATATTTT. Translation: CASTSLRHAGNTIYF. The V call is TRBV19, the J call TRBJ1-3; D is undetermined. The ends were cut back, 7 bases at V and 2 bases at J, with 15 bases in the middle. This CDR3 region has 15 residues. CDR1 LNHDA and CDR2 SQIVND come from the germline V gene (reference sequence).

The count of this clone is one. The chain has TRBV11-3 and TRBJ2-3; 12 positions match TRBD2. The CDR3 runs 16 residues. Trimming cost V 1 base and J 2 bases; bases outside gene matches: 1. Germline V gene sequence: CDR1 SGHNT, CDR2 YENEEA. This CDR3 is CASSLGLAGDTDTQYF. DNA of the CDR3: TGTGCCAGCAGCTTAGGACTAGCGGGGGACACAGATACGCAGTATTTT.

The CDR3 nucleotides are TGTGCCAGCAGCCAAGCGAGACAGTCCCTGGGGGAGACCCAGTACTTC. It specifies CASSQARQSLGETQYF. The chain couples TRBV14 to TRBJ2-5; the D gene is possibly TRBD1 (5 bases). CDR3 length equals 16 residues. Deletions cut 1 base from V and 5 bases from J, with 17 bases between. Germline V gene data show CDR1 as SGHDN and CDR2 as FVKESK.

A few counts support this clone. The J gene is TRBJ2-7, the V gene TRBV11-3, with a weak D call TRBD2 (6 bases). CDR3 length: 17 residues. V lost 3 bases, J lost 2 bases, and 20 bases lay in between. CDR1 SGHNT and CDR2 YENEEA come from the germline V gene. The CDR3 DNA sequence: TGTGCCAGCAGCTTGGAAGGGGCCCGGGAGTATCCCTACGAGCAGTACTTC. It translates to CASSLEGAREYPYEQYF.

This clone was observed a single time. The chain employs TRBV23-1 and TRBJ2-1, with 11 nucleotides matching TRBD2. TRBV23-1 is recorded as an ORF, its role being uncertain. After removal of 6 bases from V and 6 bases from J, the junction contained 1 base not matched to a gene. This CDR3 is 13 amino acids long. CDR3 nucleotide sequence: TGCGCCAGCAGCGGGACTAGCGGCAATGAGCAGTTCTTC. Amino acid sequence: CASSGTSGNEQFF.

This clone has more than one count but fewer than ten. The chain recombines TRBV6-8 with TRBJ2-1; 9 nucleotides line up with TRBD2. Per germline, CDR1 MNHGY and CDR2 SAAAGT. V lost 6 bases and J lost 1; bases outside the gene matches: 7. This CDR3 has 16 residues. The CDR3 region has the DNA TGTGCCAGCAGATCGACTAGCGGTCCTTCCTACAATGAGCAGTTCTTC. This gives the protein CASRSTSGPSYNEQFF.